The 16 T cell receptor beta chains below were found in one sample sequenced in a study of shared clonotypes between healthy human individuals. Profiled with immunoSEQ multiplex PCR; TCRdb holds only in-frame clones, not every one. The repertoire consists of about 1.5 million clones, with 98% occurring once and the leading ten covering roughly 0.42%. Material for sequencing was naive CD4+ T cells sorted from blood. Subset meaning: CD45RA+ positively selected. The receptors here all came from a man aged 25 to 40 in good health.

The chain recombines TRBV19 with TRBJ2-4; TRBD1 might be the D (6 bases). Between the trimmed V and J ends, which lost 2 bases and 5 bases, there was a span of 16 bases. This CDR3 spans 16 amino acids. Germline CDR1 and CDR2: LNHDA and SQIVND (reference sequence). The chain's CDR3 is CASSIWSGVGENIQYF. CDR3 DNA sequence: TGTGCCAGTAGTATATGGTCAGGGGTTGGGGAAAACATTCAGTACTTC.

The DNA for the CDR3 is TGTGCCTGGAGTGTAGGCGGGAGTGTATACGAGCAGTACTTC. This sequence encodes CAWSVGGSVYEQYF. This chain joins TRBV30 and TRBJ2-7, with 7 bases that match TRBD2. With 0 bases clipped from V and 4 bases from J, the junction kept 6 bases outside the gene matches. From germline, CDR1 is GTSNPN and CDR2 SVGIG (reference sequence). CDR3 length: 14 residues.

The V gene is TRBV5-4, the J gene TRBJ2-7, with TRBD1 identical over 10 bases. Trimming at V came to 4 bases and at J to 3 bases, leaving 4 bases not matched to a gene. The CDR3 runs to 14 residues. CDR1 and CDR2 (germline): SGHNT, YYREEE (reference sequence). The CDR3 DNA reads as TGTGCCAGCAGCCCAGGGACAGGGGTCTACGAGCAGTACTTC. Protein sequence: CASSPGTGVYEQYF.

As for this clone: This same CDR3 is encoded by further DNA sequences in the sample. This chain connects TRBV14 to TRBJ2-7; D remains ambiguous. Per the germline V gene, CDR1 is SGHDN and CDR2 is FVKESK. V was pared by 2 bases and J by 1 base, with 0 bases between. The CDR3 consists of 11 residues. The CDR3 is CASSQSYEQYF. In DNA form, the CDR3 reads TGTGCCAGCAGCCAATCCTACGAGCAGTACTTC.

The chain carries TRBV5-1 and TRBJ2-2, with TRBD2 matching over 7 bases. V shed 4 bases, J shed 1 base, and the junction held 10 bases outside the gene matches. This CDR3 spans 17 amino acids. Germline lookup yields CDR1 SGHRS and CDR2 YFSETQ. CDR3 loop: CASSPRLAGRNTGELFF. The CDR3 DNA follows: TGCGCCAGCAGCCCCAGACTAGCTGGAAGGAACACCGGGGAGCTGTTTTTT.

The chain links TRBV5-1 to TRBJ2-1; 9 positions match TRBD2. The CDR3 is 16 amino acids. V trimming: 2 bases; J trimming: 9 bases; junction bases outside the gene matches: 12. Germline CDR1 SGHRS, CDR2 YFSETQ. The CDR3 DNA follows: TGCGCCAGCAGCTTCCCTAGCGGGAAGTTAAAGGGTGAGCAGTTCTTC. Its translation: CASSFPSGKLKGEQFF.

The chain couples TRBV6-6 to TRBJ2-1, with 10 positions matching TRBD1. J was trimmed by 6 bases and V by 6 bases; bases with no gene match: 8. The CDR3 is made up of 15 amino acids. Germline V gene sequence: CDR1 MNHNY, CDR2 SVGAGI (reference sequence). CDR3 protein: CASRQTGGEGNEQFF. CDR3 nucleotides: TGTGCCAGCAGACAGACAGGGGGCGAAGGCAATGAGCAGTTCTTC.

The V call is TRBV5-5, the J call TRBJ2-7; the D gene is possibly TRBD2 (6 bases). The V gene's germline CDR1 is SGHKS and CDR2 YYEKEE (reference sequence). CDR3 length equals 15 residues. The V end was cut by 3 bases, the J end by 3 bases, with 16 bases between. The chain's CDR3 is CASSWAGGKVYEQYF. CDR3 bases: TGTGCCAGCAGCTGGGCCGGGGGAAAGGTCTACGAGCAGTACTTC.

This sequence joins TRBV5-5 and TRBJ2-7; no clear D. CDR1 and CDR2 from the germline V gene are SGHKS and YYEKEE (reference sequence). There are 13 residues in the CDR3. Trimming cost V 3 bases and J 3 bases, with 10 bases left between them. CDR3 in amino acids: CASSSASFYEQYF. CDR3 bases: TGTGCCAGCAGCTCAGCCTCCTTCTACGAGCAGTACTTC.

The chain uses TRBV4-1 and TRBJ1-1; D might be TRBD1 (5 bases). This CDR3 region has 15 residues. Germline-derived CDR1 and CDR2 are MGHRA and YSYEKL. V shed 3 bases and J shed 6 bases, with 17 bases lying between them. The chain's CDR3 is CASSHRDPAGAEAFF. The CDR3 bases are TGCGCCAGCAGCCACAGGGACCCCGCGGGCGCTGAAGCTTTCTTT.

Written as DNA, the CDR3 is TGTGCCAGCAGTGCCTGGCCAGGGCAAAACATTCAGTACTTC. This codes for CASSAWPGQNIQYF. The chain has TRBV25-1 and TRBJ2-4, with D tentatively TRBD1 (5 bases). Trimming removed 4 bases at V and 5 bases at J, with 12 bases between. Germline V CDR1 and CDR2: MGHDK, SYGVNS. This CDR3 comprises 14 residues. The complete variable domain, with remaining parts taken from reference TRBV25-1 and TRBJ2-4, reads EADIYQTPRYLVIGTGKKITLECSQTMGHDKMYWYQQDPGMELHLIHYSYGVNSTEKGDLSSESTVSRIRTEHFPLTLESARPSHTSQYLCASSAWPGQNIQYFGAGTRLSVL.

This clone was seen just once. The chain links TRBV27 to TRBJ2-2, with TRBD2 matching over 7 bases. CDR3 size: 16 residues. The ends lost 2 bases at V and 3 bases at J; junction bases unmatched: 6. Germline V gives CDR1 MNHEY, CDR2 SMNVEV (reference sequence). The DNA for the CDR3 is TGTGCCAGCAGTTTAATTGGCGGGAGATACACCGGGGAGCTGTTTTTT. Protein sequence: CASSLIGGRYTGELFF.

The chain combines TRBV10-3 with TRBJ2-7, with 9 bases identical to TRBD2. J was trimmed by 0 bases and V by 5 bases; bases with no gene match: 8. CDR1 is ENHRY, CDR2 SYGVKD, per germline. The CDR3 is 16 amino acids. The CDR3 sequence: CAISSGVSGSSYEQYF. The DNA for the CDR3 is TGTGCCATCAGTTCGGGCGTTAGCGGGAGCTCCTACGAGCAGTACTTC.

The gene calls are TRBV27 and TRBJ2-2; 7 nucleotides line up with TRBD2. Per germline, CDR1 MNHEY and CDR2 SMNVEV (reference sequence). CDR3 length: 15 residues. With V trimmed by 5 bases and J by 8 bases, 11 bases remained unmatched. CDR3 coding DNA: TGTGCCAGCAGTACCCGGACTAGACCTGAGGGGGAGCTGTTTTTT. Translated: CASSTRTRPEGELFF.

This rearrangement joins TRBV7-2 to TRBJ2-7, with D maybe TRBD1 (5 bases). V was shortened by 5 bases and J by 3 bases, with 17 bases between the two germline ends. Germline CDR1 reads SGHTA; CDR2 reads FQGNSA. This CDR3 is 15 amino acids long. CDR3 region: CASSLPGFQGYEQYF. CDR3 in DNA: TGTGCCAGCAGCCTTCCCGGATTCCAGGGCTACGAGCAGTACTTC.

For the CDR3, the DNA is TGTGCCAGCAGCTTCCTTGCATCCTACAATGAGCAGTTCTTC. Encoded protein: CASSFLASYNEQFF. The chain couples TRBV5-4 to TRBJ2-1, with unresolved D. CDR3 length equals 14 residues. Germline assignment: CDR1 SGHNT and CDR2 YYREEE (reference sequence). The V end lost 2 bases, the J end lost 1 base, and 7 bases lay between the germline ends.